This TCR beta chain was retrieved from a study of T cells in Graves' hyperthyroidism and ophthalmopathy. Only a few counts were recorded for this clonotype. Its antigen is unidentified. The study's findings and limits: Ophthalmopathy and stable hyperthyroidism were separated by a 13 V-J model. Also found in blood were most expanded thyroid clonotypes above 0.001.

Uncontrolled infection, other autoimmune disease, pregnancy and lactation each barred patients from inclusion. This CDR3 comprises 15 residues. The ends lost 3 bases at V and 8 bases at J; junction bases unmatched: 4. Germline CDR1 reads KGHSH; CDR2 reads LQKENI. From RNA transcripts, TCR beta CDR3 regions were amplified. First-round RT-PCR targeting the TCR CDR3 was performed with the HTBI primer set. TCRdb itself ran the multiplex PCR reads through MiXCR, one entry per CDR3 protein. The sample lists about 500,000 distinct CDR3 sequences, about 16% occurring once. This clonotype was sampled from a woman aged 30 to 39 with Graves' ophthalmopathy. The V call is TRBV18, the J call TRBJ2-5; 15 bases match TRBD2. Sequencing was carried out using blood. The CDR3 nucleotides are TGTGCCAGCTCACCGGGGGGACTAGCGGGAGGCACCCAGTACTTC. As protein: CASSPGGLAGGTQYF.